What follows describes a single T cell receptor beta chain. What it binds is unknown. The study ran its PCR with 60 Vbeta and 13 Jbeta primers. Clones were sequenced by immunoSEQ multiplex PCR, and TCRdb holds only the in-frame ones, with some missing. This table holds 200,000 to 250,000 clones, roughly 82% found once. This sample is drawn from a study of cytomegalovirus exposure and HLA in healthy donors. Whole-study findings and limits: The listing of 150 to 200 TCR beta chains classed them as cytomegalovirus-associated. Donor immune exposure was known only as CMV serostatus. Per published accounts, TCR beta sequences correctly predicted the HLA-A and HLA-B alleles of most subjects.

This sequence was found in a woman in her forties in good health and CMV-seropositive. Sequencing was carried out using PBMCs.

The CDR3: CASSQSLTSGGFNEQFF. The CDR3, as DNA: TGCGCCAGCAGCCAGTCTCTGACTAGCGGGGGGTTCAATGAGCAGTTCTTC. The chain joins TRBV4-3 to TRBJ2-1; 13 positions agree with TRBD2. Per germline, CDR1 LGHNA and CDR2 YSLEER. The trim removed 3 bases at V and 6 bases at J, leaving 8 bases unmatched. CDR3 length: 17 amino acids.